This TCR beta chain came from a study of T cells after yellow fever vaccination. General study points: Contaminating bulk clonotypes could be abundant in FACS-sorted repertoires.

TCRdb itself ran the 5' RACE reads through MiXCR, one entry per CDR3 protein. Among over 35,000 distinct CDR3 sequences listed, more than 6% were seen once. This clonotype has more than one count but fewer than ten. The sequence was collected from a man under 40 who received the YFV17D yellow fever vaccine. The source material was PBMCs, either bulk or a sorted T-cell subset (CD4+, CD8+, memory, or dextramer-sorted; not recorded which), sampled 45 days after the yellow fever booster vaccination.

The CDR3 DNA reads as TGTGCCAGCAGCAAAAGAGCGGGGGGCTCCTACAATGAGCAGTTCTTC. It is translated as CASSKRAGGSYNEQFF. The V call is TRBV9, the J call TRBJ2-1, with 9 bases lining up with TRBD2. Germline V CDR1 and CDR2: SGDLS, YYNGEE. V was clipped by 4 bases and J by 0 bases; unmatched bases: 5. There are 16 residues in the CDR3.